The 6 T cell receptor beta chains given below trace back to one sample, sequenced in a study of blood T cells in healthy people across ages. Alongside a J-beta primer mix, a sample-barcoded 5' primer served in a second PCR lasting about 7 to 12 cycles. TCRdb recomputed calls from the 5' RACE reads with MiXCR, one row per CDR3 protein. Of 600,000 to 800,000 distinct CDR3 sequences listed, 20% to 25% are singletons. Source material: blood. These receptors all come from an older man in good health.

The chain employs TRBV11-2 and TRBJ2-3, with 9 positions matching TRBD1. V gave up 6 bases and J gave up 2 bases; unmatched junction bases: 9. CDR1 SGHAT and CDR2 FQNNGV come from the germline V gene. CDR3 size: 16 residues. The DNA for the CDR3 is TGTGCCAGCAGTAAACCCGGGACAGGGAACACAGATACGCAGTATTTT. The encoded protein is CASSKPGTGNTDTQYF.

This clonotype was counted only a few times. V and J are TRBV24-1 and TRBJ1-5, with a weak D call TRBD1 (5 bases). The CDR3 extends over 15 amino acids. The ends were cut back, 5 bases at V and 3 bases at J, with 13 bases in the middle. Germline values: CDR1 KGHDR, CDR2 SFDVKD. The CDR3 nucleotides read TGTGCCACCAGTGCCCCAGGACAACTCAATCAGCCCCAGCATTTT. Protein: CATSAPGQLNQPQHF.

In its sample, this clonotype was seen a few times. The chain links TRBV29-1 to TRBJ2-3; possibly TRBD2 for D (5 bases). Trimming pared 3 bases from V and 0 bases from J, leaving 13 bases between. This CDR3 comprises 15 residues. Germline V gene lookup returns CDR1 SQVTM and CDR2 ANQGSEA. CDR3 amino acids: CSVDPLSGSTDTQYF. The CDR3 DNA is TGCAGCGTTGATCCCCTAAGCGGCAGCACAGATACGCAGTATTTT.

This clonotype was counted only a few times. The chain joins TRBV29-1 to TRBJ2-7; TRBD1 is a possible D gene (5 bases). V was trimmed by 7 bases and J by 4 bases, leaving 20 bases between them. The CDR3 extends over 14 amino acids. The germline V gene has CDR1 SQVTM and CDR2 ANQGSEA. The chain's CDR3 is CSAGPAGKGYEQYF. In DNA form, the CDR3 reads TGCAGCGCCGGCCCGGCAGGGAAAGGGTACGAGCAGTACTTC.

This clonotype showed up just a few times. A much larger clone differs from this one at a single base, so this may be a read error. The V gene is TRBV4-1, the J gene TRBJ2-1; 11 bases match TRBD2. This CDR3 region has 17 residues. Germline CDR1 MGHRA, CDR2 YSYEKL. With V trimmed by 1 base and J by 8 bases, 10 bases remained unmatched. The CDR3: CASSQGPRLAGWDEQFF. The CDR3 DNA sequence: TGCGCCAGCAGCCAAGGTCCTAGACTAGCGGGATGGGATGAGCAGTTCTTC.

For this clonotype: The final CDR3 position lacks the conserved phenylalanine or tryptophan, pointing to a likely read error. The gene calls are TRBV6-2 or TRBV6-3 and TRBJ2-7; possible D gene TRBD1, 6 bases. Near its end, the DNA agrees better with TRBJ2-5, so the J call may be wrong. The germline V gene has CDR1 MNHEY and CDR2 SVGEGT. This CDR3 region has 14 residues. The CDR3 sequence: CASTRNGGVETQYL. The CDR3, as DNA: TGTGCCAGCACCCGAAATGGGGGCGTGGAGACCCAGTACCTC.